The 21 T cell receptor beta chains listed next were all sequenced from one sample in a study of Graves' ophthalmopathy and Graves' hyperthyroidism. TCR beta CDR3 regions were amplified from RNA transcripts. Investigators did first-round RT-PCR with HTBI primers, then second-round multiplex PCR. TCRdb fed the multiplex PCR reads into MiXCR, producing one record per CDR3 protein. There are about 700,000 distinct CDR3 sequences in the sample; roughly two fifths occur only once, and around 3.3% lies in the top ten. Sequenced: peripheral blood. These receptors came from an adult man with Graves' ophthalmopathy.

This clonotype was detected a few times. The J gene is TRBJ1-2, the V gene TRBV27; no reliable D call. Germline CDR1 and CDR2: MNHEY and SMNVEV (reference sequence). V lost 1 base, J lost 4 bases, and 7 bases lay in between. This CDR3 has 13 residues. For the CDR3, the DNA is TGTGCCAGCAGTTTATACCCCTCCTATGGCTACACCTTC. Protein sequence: CASSLYPSYGYTF.

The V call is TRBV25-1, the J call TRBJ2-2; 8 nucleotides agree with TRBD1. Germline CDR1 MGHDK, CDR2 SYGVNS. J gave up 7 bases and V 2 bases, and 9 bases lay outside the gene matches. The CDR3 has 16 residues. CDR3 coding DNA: TGTGCCAGCAGTGAAGGGGGACAGGTCCGCGTCGGGGAGCTGTTTTTT. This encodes CASSEGGQVRVGELFF.

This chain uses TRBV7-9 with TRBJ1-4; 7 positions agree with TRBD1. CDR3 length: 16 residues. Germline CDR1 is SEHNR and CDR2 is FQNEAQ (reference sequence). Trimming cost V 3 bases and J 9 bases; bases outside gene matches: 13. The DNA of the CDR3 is TGTGCCAGCAGCTTTGGCCCGACAGGGATGGGTAAAAAACTGTTTTTT. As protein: CASSFGPTGMGKKLFF.

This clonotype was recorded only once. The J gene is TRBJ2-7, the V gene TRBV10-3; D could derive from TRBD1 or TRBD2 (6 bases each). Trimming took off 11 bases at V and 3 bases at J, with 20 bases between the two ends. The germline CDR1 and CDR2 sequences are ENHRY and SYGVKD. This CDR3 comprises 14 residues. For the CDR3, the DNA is TGTGCCTGGAGTACGGGGGACATGGGCTACGAGCAGTACTTC. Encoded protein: CAWSTGDMGYEQYF.

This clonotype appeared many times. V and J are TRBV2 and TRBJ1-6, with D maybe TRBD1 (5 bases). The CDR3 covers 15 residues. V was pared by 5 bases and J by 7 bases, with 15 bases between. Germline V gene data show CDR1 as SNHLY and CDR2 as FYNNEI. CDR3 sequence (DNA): TGTGCCAGCAGTTCTGAGGGTACAGGCAATTCACCCCTCCACTTT. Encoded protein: CASSSEGTGNSPLHF.

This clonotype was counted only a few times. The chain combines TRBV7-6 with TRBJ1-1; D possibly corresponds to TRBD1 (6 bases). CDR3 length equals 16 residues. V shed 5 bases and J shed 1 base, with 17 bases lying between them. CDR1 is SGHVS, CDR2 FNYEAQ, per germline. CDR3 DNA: TGTGCCAGCAGCCCTAGGGGGACGGAGGCGAACACTGAAGCTTTCTTT. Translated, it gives CASSPRGTEANTEAFF.

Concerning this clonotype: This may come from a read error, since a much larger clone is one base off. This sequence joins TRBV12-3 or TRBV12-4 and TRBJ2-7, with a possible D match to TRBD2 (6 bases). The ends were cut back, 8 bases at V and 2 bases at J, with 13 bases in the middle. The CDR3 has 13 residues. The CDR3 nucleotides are TGTGCCAGCGCGGGACGGCGCCCCTACGAGCAGTACTTC. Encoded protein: CASAGRRPYEQYF.

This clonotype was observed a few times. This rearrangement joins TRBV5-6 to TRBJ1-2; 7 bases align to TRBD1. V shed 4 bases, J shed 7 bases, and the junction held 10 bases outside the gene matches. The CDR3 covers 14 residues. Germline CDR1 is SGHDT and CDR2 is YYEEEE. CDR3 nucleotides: TGTGCCAGCAGCACCCGACAGGGCTCTCCTGGCTACACCTTC. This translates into CASSTRQGSPGYTF.

CDR3 sequence: CASSLRREGGQPQHF. CDR3 coding DNA: TGTGCCAGCAGCTTAAGGCGGGAGGGCGGTCAGCCCCAGCATTTT. The chain recombines TRBV7-2 with TRBJ1-5; D is undetermined. This CDR3 has 15 amino acids. Per the germline V gene, CDR1 is SGHTA and CDR2 is FQGNSA. Trimming left V 2 bases short and J 6 bases short, with 14 bases between.

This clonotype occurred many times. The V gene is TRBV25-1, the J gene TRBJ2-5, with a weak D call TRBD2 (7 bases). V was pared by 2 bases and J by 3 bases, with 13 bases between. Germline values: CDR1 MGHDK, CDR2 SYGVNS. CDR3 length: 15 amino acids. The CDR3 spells CASSEASGGEETQYF. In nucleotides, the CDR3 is TGTGCCAGCAGTGAAGCGTCGGGGGGCGAAGAGACCCAGTACTTC.

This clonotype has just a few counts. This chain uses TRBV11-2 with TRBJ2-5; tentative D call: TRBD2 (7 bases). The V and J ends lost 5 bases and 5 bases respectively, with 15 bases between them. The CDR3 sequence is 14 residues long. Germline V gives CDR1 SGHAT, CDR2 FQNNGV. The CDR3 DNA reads TGTGCCAGCAGCGCTGAGGGGGGAGGGGAGACCCAGTACTTC. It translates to CASSAEGGGETQYF.

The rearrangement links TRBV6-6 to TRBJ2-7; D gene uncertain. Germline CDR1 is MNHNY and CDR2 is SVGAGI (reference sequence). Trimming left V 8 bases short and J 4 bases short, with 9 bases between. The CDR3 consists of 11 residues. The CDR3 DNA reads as TGTGCCAGCTACAAGGGATACGAGCAGTACTTC. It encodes CASYKGYEQYF.

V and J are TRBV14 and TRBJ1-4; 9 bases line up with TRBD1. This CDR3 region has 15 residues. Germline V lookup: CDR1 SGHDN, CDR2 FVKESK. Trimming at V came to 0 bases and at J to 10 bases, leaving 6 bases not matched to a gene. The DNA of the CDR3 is TGTGCCAGCAGCCAAGAACGGGACAGGGAGGCAAAACTGTTTTTT. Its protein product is CASSQERDREAKLFF.

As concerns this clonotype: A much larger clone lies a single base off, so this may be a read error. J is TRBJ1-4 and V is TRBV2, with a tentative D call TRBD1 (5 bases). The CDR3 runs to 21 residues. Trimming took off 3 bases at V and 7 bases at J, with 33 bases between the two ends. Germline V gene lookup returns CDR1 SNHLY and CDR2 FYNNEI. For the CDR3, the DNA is TGTGCCAGCAGTGATCTGGGAGGTTGGGCCAGGGAAAGGATAGGCGTTGAAAAACTGTTTTTT. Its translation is CASSDLGGWARERIGVEKLFF.

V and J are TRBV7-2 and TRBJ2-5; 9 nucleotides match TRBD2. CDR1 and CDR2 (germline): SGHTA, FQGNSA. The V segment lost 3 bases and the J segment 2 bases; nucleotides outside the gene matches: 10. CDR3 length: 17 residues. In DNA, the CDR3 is TGTGCCAGCAGCTTGGGGTGGCTAGCGGGAACACAAGAGACCCAGTACTTC. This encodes CASSLGWLAGTQETQYF.

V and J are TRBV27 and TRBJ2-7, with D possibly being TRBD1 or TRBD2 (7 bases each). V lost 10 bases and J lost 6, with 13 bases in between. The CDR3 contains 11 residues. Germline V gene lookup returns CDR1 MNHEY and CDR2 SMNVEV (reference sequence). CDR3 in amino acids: CATGEGAEQYF. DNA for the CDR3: TGTGCCACTGGGGAGGGGGCCGAGCAGTACTTC.

The CDR3 sequence: CSASNRPLNTEAFF. The CDR3 DNA follows: TGCAGTGCTAGCAACAGGCCTCTAAACACTGAAGCTTTCTTT. The V gene is TRBV20-1, the J gene TRBJ1-1, with D tentatively TRBD1 (5 bases). V was trimmed by 3 bases and J by 2 bases, leaving 13 bases between them. The CDR3 totals 14 residues. Germline CDR1 and CDR2: DFQATT and SNEGSKA (reference sequence).

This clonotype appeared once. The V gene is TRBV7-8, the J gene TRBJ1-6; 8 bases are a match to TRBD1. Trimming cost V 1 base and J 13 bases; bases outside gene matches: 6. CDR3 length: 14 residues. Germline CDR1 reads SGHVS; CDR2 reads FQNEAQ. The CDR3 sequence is CASSLGWDRRPLHF. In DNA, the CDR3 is TGTGCCAGCAGCTTAGGGTGGGACAGGCGGCCCCTCCACTTT. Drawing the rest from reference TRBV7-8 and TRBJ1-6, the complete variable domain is GAGVSQSPRYKVAKRGQDVALRCDPISGHVSLFWYQQALGQGPEFLTYFQNEAQLDKSGLPSDRFFAERPEGSVSTLKIQRTQQEDSAVYLCASSLGWDRRPLHFGNGTRLTVT.

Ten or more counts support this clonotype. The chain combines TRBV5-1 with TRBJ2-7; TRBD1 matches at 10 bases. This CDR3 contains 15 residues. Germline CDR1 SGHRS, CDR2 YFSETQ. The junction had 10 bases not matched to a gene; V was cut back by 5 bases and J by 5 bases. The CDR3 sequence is CASRSDRGLSNEQYF. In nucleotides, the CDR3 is TGCGCCAGCAGGTCTGACAGGGGGCTTAGTAACGAGCAGTACTTC.

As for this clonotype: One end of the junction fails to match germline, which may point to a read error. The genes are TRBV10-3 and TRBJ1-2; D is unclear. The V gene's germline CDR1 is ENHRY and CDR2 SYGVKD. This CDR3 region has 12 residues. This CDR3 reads CAISAAGYGYTF. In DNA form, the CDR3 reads TGTGCCATAAGTGCGGCAGGCTATGGCTACACCTTC.

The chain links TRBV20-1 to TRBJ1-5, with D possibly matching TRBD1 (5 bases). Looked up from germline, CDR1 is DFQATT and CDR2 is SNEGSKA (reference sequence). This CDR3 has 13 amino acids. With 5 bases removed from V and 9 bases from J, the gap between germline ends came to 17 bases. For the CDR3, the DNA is TGCAGTGCTGGGGGACTAGCGGGGTGGCCCCAGCATTTT. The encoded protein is CSAGGLAGWPQHF.